The T cell receptor (beta chain) under discussion was sequenced for a study of blood T cell repertoires in COVID-19. Study-level information: Acute-phase and convalescent COVID-19 samples originated in the United States, Italy and Spain.

Those enrolled, adults aged roughly 18 to 89 years, came from fewer than 25 US areas. In assigning cohorts, the study relied on participant-reported clinical history. Two negative PCRs, clearance, or symptom resolution characterized the recovered Cohort 3 donors. The protocol was immunoSEQ multiplex PCR, while the TCRdb copy is restricted to in-frame clones and leaves out a portion. Altogether about 280,000 clones are present, less than 85% being singletons, with the ten largest covering about 2.3%. The source is a woman between 50 and 59 years old who had recovered from COVID-19. The specimen was PBMCs or T cells enriched from blood (not recorded which).

CDR3: CATRDRGGGNTEAFF. For the CDR3, the DNA is TGTGCCACCAGGGACAGGGGTGGAGGGAACACTGAAGCTTTCTTT. The rearrangement joins TRBV15 to TRBJ1-1; 9 bases map to TRBD1. This CDR3 is built from 15 residues. J was trimmed by 1 base and V by 6 bases; bases with no gene match: 6. Per germline, CDR1 LNHNV and CDR2 YYDKDF (reference sequence).